Below, 7 T cell receptor beta chains from the same sample are listed, as sequenced in a study of human T cells and chemical hapten exposure. Time point reported: pre-sensitization, week 0. The treatment denotes: therapeutic diphenylcyclopropenone sensitization with weekly scalp DPC. TCRdb re-called the RACE reads through MiXCR, storing one row per CDR3 protein. Found here are some 51,000 distinct CDR3 sequences, 9.4% of them singletons; the top ten hold 14%. Specimen: whole blood, collected in connection with sensitization to the hapten diphenylcyclopropenone (DPC). The receptors stem from a woman in her forties with alopecia areata. Some clones in this sample may be carry-over from other donors' samples.

Ten or more counts support this clonotype. This chain links TRBV9 with TRBJ1-4, with TRBD1 as a possible D gene (6 bases). Trimming left V 0 bases short and J 7 bases short, with 10 bases between. CDR3 length: 14 residues. Germline lookup yields CDR1 SGDLS and CDR2 YYNGEE. This chain's CDR3 is CASSVAQGTEKLFF. The CDR3 nucleotides are TGTGCCAGCAGCGTAGCACAGGGAACTGAAAAACTGTTTTTT. Full variable domain (rest looked up from reference TRBV9 and TRBJ1-4): DSGVTQTPKHLITATGQRVTLRCSPRSGDLSVYWYQQSLDQGLQFLIQYYNGEERAKGNILERFSAQQFPDLHSELNLSSLELGDSALYFCASSVAQGTEKLFFGSGTQLSVL.

Many counts were recorded for this clonotype. This chain links TRBV20-1 with TRBJ2-7; 8 bases are a match to TRBD1. From germline, CDR1 is DFQATT and CDR2 SNEGSKA (reference sequence). This CDR3 is built from 13 residues. V shed 6 bases, J shed 5 bases, and the junction held 9 bases outside the gene matches. CDR3 sequence reads: CSAAAGGRHEQYF. CDR3 bases: TGCAGTGCCGCCGCAGGGGGCCGACACGAGCAGTACTTC.

In its sample, this clonotype was seen many times. This chain uses TRBV12-3 or TRBV12-4 with TRBJ2-5; D gene ambiguous. The CDR3 has 14 residues. Trimming took 4 bases from V and 4 from J, leaving 13 bases between them. The CDR3 sequence is CASSSEGGRETQYF. CDR3 in DNA: TGTGCCAGCAGTTCCGAAGGTGGCAGAGAGACCCAGTACTTC.

This clonotype was observed many times. The chain combines TRBV6-1 with TRBJ1-5; 9 bases fit TRBD1. After removal of 2 bases from V and 0 bases from J, the junction contained 5 bases not matched to a gene. This CDR3 has 17 residues. Germline values: CDR1 MNHNS, CDR2 SASEGT. The CDR3 DNA reads TGTGCCAGCAGTGAATTGGGACAGGGCTCTAGCAATCAGCCCCAGCATTTT. It translates to CASSELGQGSSNQPQHF.

The chain recombines TRBV29-1 with TRBJ2-5; D assignment may be TRBD1 or TRBD2 (5 bases each). V was shortened by 8 bases and J by 2 bases, with 15 bases between the two germline ends. The CDR3 has 13 residues. The V gene's germline CDR1 is SQVTM and CDR2 ANQGSEA. CDR3 region: CSSSGHFQETQYF. As DNA, the CDR3 is TGCAGCTCGAGCGGACATTTTCAAGAGACCCAGTACTTC.

This clonotype came up many times. The V call is TRBV7-8, the J call TRBJ1-1; no clear D gene. The CDR3 is made up of 13 amino acids. Germline CDR1 and CDR2: SGHVS and FQNEAQ. V was shortened by 1 base and J by 1 base, with 4 bases between the two germline ends. CDR3 protein: CASSLEKNTEAFF. CDR3 bases: TGTGCCAGCAGCTTAGAGAAGAACACTGAAGCTTTCTTT.

CDR3 protein: CASRATGGDEKLFF. In DNA, the CDR3 is TGTGCCAGCAGGGCGACAGGGGGCGATGAAAAACTGTTTTTT. This chain links TRBV25-1 with TRBJ1-4, with 10 bases aligning to TRBD1. Losses at the gene ends were 6 bases for V and 6 bases for J; bases not matched to a gene: 4. The CDR3 contains 14 residues. Germline assignment: CDR1 MGHDK and CDR2 SYGVNS.